The clone carrying this T cell receptor beta chain was detected ten times or more. Next came a second PCR, run for about 6 to 12 cycles, which used a sample-barcoded 5' primer along with a J-beta primer mix. Sequencing of every sample gave 2.5 million or more CDR3-containing paired-end reads. TCRdb itself ran the 5' RACE reads through MiXCR, one entry per CDR3 protein. The profile covers 650,000 to 1,000,000 distinct CDR3 sequences, with around 36% appearing a single time and roughly 13% taken by the ten largest. The source of the sample is a study of blood T cells in healthy people across ages. The germline V gene has CDR1 LGHNA and CDR2 YSLEER. The CDR3 runs 13 residues. Trimming removed 4 bases from V and 6 bases from J; junction bases left unmatched: 5.

The rearrangement links TRBV4-3 to TRBJ2-5; 7 nucleotides line up with TRBD1. Sequencing was done on a sample of blood. The clonotype originates from a man aged 18 to 30 in good health. The CDR3, as DNA: TGCGCCAGCAGCCCACGACAGGGAAAGACCCAGTACTTC. Amino acids: CASSPRQGKTQYF.